The text below deals with one T cell receptor beta chain. What it recognizes is unknown. With the read ending 3 residues before the CDR3 end, the germline J gene is used to fill in that end. The data are from a study of Tregs in tolerant kidney transplant recipients. TCRdb's copy holds only in-frame clones and misses some; the assay was immunoSEQ multiplex PCR. The ten top clones account for over 4%, within a sample of 20,000 to 30,000 clones. With 4 bases removed from V and 1 base from J, the gap between germline ends came to 13 bases. Per the germline V gene, CDR1 is ENHRY and CDR2 is SYGVKD. CDR3 length equals 15 residues. Study-wide results and caveats: For some patients, primers changed over time, blocking nucleotide-level comparison.

Related graft donors supplied nonmyeloablative bone marrow transplants, and mixed chimerism was transient. The chain employs TRBV10-3 and TRBJ2-5, with D tentatively TRBD1 (5 bases). The source material was CD4+ T cells from blood (PBMCs), sampled 6 months after the transplant. This TCR was sampled from a human patient who received a combined kidney and bone marrow transplant. Part of the T cells may come from the graft donor. Here the CDR3 reads CAISARGGIQETQYF. CDR3 DNA (partial): TGTGCCATCAGTGCTAGGGGTGGGATCCAAGAGACC.